This T cell receptor beta chain originates from a study of control samples from healthy donors and cancer patients. Data came from immunoSEQ multiplex PCR; TCRdb stores just in-frame clones and leaves some out. This sample has over 110,000 clones, with roughly 92% found just once. Sequencing was done on a sample of blood. This receptor was taken from a man aged 25-45 years in good health.

The CDR3 loop is CASSLAVLHRREQYF. Written as DNA, the CDR3 is TGTGCCAGCAGCTTGGCCGTCCTGCACCGGAGGGAGCAGTACTTC. This sequence joins TRBV5-6 and TRBJ2-7; a possible D gene is TRBD2 (5 bases). CDR3 size: 15 residues. Germline-derived CDR1 and CDR2 are SGHDT and YYEEEE. Between the trimmed V and J ends, which lost 0 bases and 7 bases, there was a span of 17 bases.